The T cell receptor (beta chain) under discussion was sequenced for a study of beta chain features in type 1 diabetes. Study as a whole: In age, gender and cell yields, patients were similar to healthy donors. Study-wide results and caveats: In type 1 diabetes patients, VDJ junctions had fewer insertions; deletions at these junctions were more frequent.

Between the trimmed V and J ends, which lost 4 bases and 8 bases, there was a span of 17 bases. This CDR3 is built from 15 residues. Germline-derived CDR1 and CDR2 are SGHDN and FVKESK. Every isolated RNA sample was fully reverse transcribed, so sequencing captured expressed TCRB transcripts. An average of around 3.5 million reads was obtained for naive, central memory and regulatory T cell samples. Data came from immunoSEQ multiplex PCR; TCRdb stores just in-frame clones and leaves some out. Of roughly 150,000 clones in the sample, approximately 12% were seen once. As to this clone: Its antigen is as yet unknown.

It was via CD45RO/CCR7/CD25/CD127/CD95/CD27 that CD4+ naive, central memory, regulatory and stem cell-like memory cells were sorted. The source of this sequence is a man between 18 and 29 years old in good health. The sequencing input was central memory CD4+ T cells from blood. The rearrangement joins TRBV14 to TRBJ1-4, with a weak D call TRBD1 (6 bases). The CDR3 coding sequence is TGTGCCAGCAGCCCACAGGGACGGATCGGAGAAAAACTGTTTTTT. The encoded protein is CASSPQGRIGEKLFF.